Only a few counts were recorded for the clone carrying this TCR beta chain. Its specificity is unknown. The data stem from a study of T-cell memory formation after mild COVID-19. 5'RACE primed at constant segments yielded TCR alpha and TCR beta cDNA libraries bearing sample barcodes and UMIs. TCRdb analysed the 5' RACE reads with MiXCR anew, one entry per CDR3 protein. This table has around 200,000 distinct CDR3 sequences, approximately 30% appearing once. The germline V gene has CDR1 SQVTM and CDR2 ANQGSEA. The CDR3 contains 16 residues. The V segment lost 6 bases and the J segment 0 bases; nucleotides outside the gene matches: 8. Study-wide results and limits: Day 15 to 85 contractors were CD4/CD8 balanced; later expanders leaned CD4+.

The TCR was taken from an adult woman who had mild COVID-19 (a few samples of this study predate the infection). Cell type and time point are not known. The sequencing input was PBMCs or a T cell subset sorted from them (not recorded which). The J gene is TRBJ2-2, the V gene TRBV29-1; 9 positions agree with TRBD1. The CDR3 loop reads CSVPGQGRPNTGELFF. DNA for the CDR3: TGCAGCGTGCCGGGACAGGGCAGGCCGAACACCGGGGAGCTGTTTTTT.